Listed below are T cell receptor beta chains from one sample, sequenced in a study of T cells in Graves' hyperthyroidism and ophthalmopathy. One entry per CDR3 protein, called by TCRdb with MiXCR from the multiplex PCR reads. The sample carries 500,000 to 800,000 distinct CDR3 sequences, approximately 15% recorded once. The sequenced material came from blood. The source is a woman aged 50 to 60 with Graves' ophthalmopathy. Each CDR3 is given with its conserved first and last residue. Each record gives: J gene, D gene, clone size, V gene, CDR3 DNA, CDR3 protein. A D gene is named only where the DNA matches it firmly. Only part of the rows carry a size: once, few, many, or a class if the clone is expanded.

J gene: TRBJ2-5
D gene: .
clone size: .
V gene: TRBV7-7
CDR3 DNA: TGTGCTAGCAGCTTATGGGCGGGGGAGACCCAGTACTTC
CDR3 protein: CASSLWAGETQYF

J gene: TRBJ2-7
D gene: .
clone size: many
V gene: TRBV7-9
CDR3 DNA: TGTGCCAGCAGCTTCGGGAGAGAGCAGTACTTC
CDR3 protein: CASSFGREQYF

J gene: TRBJ2-7
D gene: .
clone size: many
V gene: TRBV10-3
CDR3 DNA: TGTGCCATCAGTGTTCCGGGCCAGACCTACGAGCAGTACTTC
CDR3 protein: CAISVPGQTYEQYF

J gene: TRBJ2-5
D gene: .
clone size: many
V gene: TRBV18
CDR3 DNA: TGTGCCAGCTCACCCGCAGGGGTGGAGACCCAGTACTTC
CDR3 protein: CASSPAGVETQYF

J gene: TRBJ1-1
D gene: .
clone size: many
V gene: TRBV4-2
CDR3 DNA: TGTGCCAGCAGCCAAGACACTGAAGCTTTCTTT
CDR3 protein: CASSQDTEAFF

J gene: TRBJ2-2
D gene: TRBD1
clone size: many
V gene: TRBV12-3/TRBV12-4
CDR3 DNA: TGTGCCAGCAGTTCGTCGCGTCGACAGGGTGCCACCGGGGAGCTGTTTTTT
CDR3 protein: CASSSSRRQGATGELFF

J gene: TRBJ1-2
D gene: TRBD1
clone size: many
V gene: TRBV28
CDR3 DNA: TGTGCCAGCAGTTTTTTTGGAACAGGGGTTAAGAGCGGCTATGGCTACACCTTC
CDR3 protein: CASSFFGTGVKSGYGYTF

J gene: TRBJ2-5
D gene: TRBD1
clone size: many
V gene: TRBV20-1
CDR3 DNA: TGCAGTGCTAGTGTGACAGGGGGCAGTGAGACCCAGTACTTC
CDR3 protein: CSASVTGGSETQYF

J gene: TRBJ1-2
D gene: .
clone size: many
V gene: TRBV7-9
CDR3 DNA: TGTGCCAGCAGCTTACTTTTGGGCAGCAGGGGCGATTATGGCTACACCTTC
CDR3 protein: CASSLLLGSRGDYGYTF

J gene: TRBJ2-7
D gene: TRBD1
clone size: many
V gene: TRBV6-2/TRBV6-3
CDR3 DNA: TGTGCCAGCCGTACGGCGGCGGGGACAGGGACCTACGAGCAGTACTTC
CDR3 protein: CASRTAAGTGTYEQYF

J gene: TRBJ2-1
D gene: .
clone size: many
V gene: TRBV28
CDR3 DNA: TGTGCCAGCACCTCCGATTGGGGGCAGGCGAATGAGCAGTTCTTC
CDR3 protein: CASTSDWGQANEQFF

J gene: TRBJ2-7
D gene: .
clone size: many
V gene: TRBV6-2/TRBV6-3
CDR3 DNA: TGTGCCAGCAGTTATAAGGCGGGCGCCGTTACCTACGAGCAGTACTTC
CDR3 protein: CASSYKAGAVTYEQYF

J gene: TRBJ1-5
D gene: .
clone size: few
V gene: TRBV28
CDR3 DNA: TGTGCCAGCAGTTTTTCCGGGTCCTTTTATCAGCCCCAGCATTTT
CDR3 protein: CASSFSGSFYQPQHF

J gene: TRBJ1-5
D gene: TRBD1
clone size: many
V gene: TRBV5-8
CDR3 DNA: TGTGCCAGCAGCAGAGGACAGGGGGCTGAGCCCCAGCATTTT
CDR3 protein: CASSRGQGAEPQHF

J gene: TRBJ2-1
D gene: TRBD2
clone size: many
V gene: TRBV20-1
CDR3 DNA: TGCAGTGCTCTTTTAGCGGGAGTGGTCTACAATGAGCAGTTCTTC
CDR3 protein: CSALLAGVVYNEQFF

J gene: TRBJ1-1
D gene: .
clone size: many
V gene: TRBV7-8
CDR3 DNA: TGTGCCAGCAGCGACAGTCCTATGAACACTGAAGCTTTCTTT
CDR3 protein: CASSDSPMNTEAFF

J gene: TRBJ2-1
D gene: .
clone size: many
V gene: TRBV5-5
CDR3 DNA: TGTGCCAGCAGCTCCGTACAGGGGAGGAATGAGCAGTTCTTC
CDR3 protein: CASSSVQGRNEQFF

J gene: TRBJ2-1
D gene: .
clone size: few
V gene: TRBV29-1
CDR3 DNA: TGCAGCGCGGGGGACAGCTACAATGAGCAGTTCTTC
CDR3 protein: CSAGDSYNEQFF

J gene: TRBJ2-7
D gene: .
clone size: many
V gene: TRBV7-8
CDR3 DNA: TGTGCCAGCAGCTTCACCCGGGACATAACTTTAGAGCAGTACTTC
CDR3 protein: CASSFTRDITLEQYF

J gene: TRBJ2-1
D gene: TRBD1
clone size: many
V gene: TRBV3-1
CDR3 DNA: TGTGCCAGCAGCCAAGAAAACAGGGGAGAGGACAATGAGCAGTTCTTC
CDR3 protein: CASSQENRGEDNEQFF

J gene: TRBJ2-2
D gene: .
clone size: many
V gene: TRBV12-3/TRBV12-4
CDR3 DNA: TGTGCCAGCAGTTTAGTCCAGGATAACACCGGGGAGCTGTTTTTT
CDR3 protein: CASSLVQDNTGELFF

J gene: TRBJ2-6
D gene: .
clone size: .
V gene: TRBV25-1
CDR3 DNA: TGTGCCAGCAGTGGGAGATCGGGGGCAGCAGGGGCCAACGTCCTGACTTTC
CDR3 protein: CASSGRSGAAGANVLTF

J gene: TRBJ2-1
D gene: TRBD2
clone size: many
V gene: TRBV20-1
CDR3 DNA: TGCAGTGCTAGAGATTTCCAGCGGGAGGATAATGAGCAGTTCTTC
CDR3 protein: CSARDFQREDNEQFF

J gene: TRBJ2-7
D gene: .
clone size: many
V gene: TRBV7-9
CDR3 DNA: TGTGCCAGCAGCCCACGGACTACTTTATCCTACGAGCAGTACTTC
CDR3 protein: CASSPRTTLSYEQYF

J gene: TRBJ2-3
D gene: .
clone size: .
V gene: TRBV6-2/TRBV6-3
CDR3 DNA: TGTGCCAGCAGTTATAAAGGCAGATTCACAGATACGCAGTATTTT
CDR3 protein: CASSYKGRFTDTQYF

J gene: TRBJ1-5
D gene: .
clone size: .
V gene: TRBV28
CDR3 DNA: TGTGCCAGCAGCCACAACAGTATCGGGGGGCCCCAGCATTTT
CDR3 protein: CASSHNSIGGPQHF

J gene: TRBJ2-7
D gene: TRBD2
clone size: many
V gene: TRBV7-9
CDR3 DNA: TGTGCCAGCAGACAGGGGACTAGCGGGTCCTACGAGCAGTACTTC
CDR3 protein: CASRQGTSGSYEQYF

J gene: TRBJ2-5
D gene: .
clone size: few
V gene: TRBV28
CDR3 DNA: TGTGCCAGCAGTTTTGTGAGTGAGACCCAGTACTTC
CDR3 protein: CASSFVSETQYF

J gene: TRBJ1-5
D gene: .
clone size: .
V gene: TRBV6-1
CDR3 DNA: TGTGCCAGCAGTGAAGACCGACCTATTAGCAATCAGCCCCAGCATTTT
CDR3 protein: CASSEDRPISNQPQHF

J gene: TRBJ2-1
D gene: TRBD2
clone size: few
V gene: TRBV15
CDR3 DNA: TGTGCCACCAGAACTCCGGGACTAGCGGACTCCTACAATGAGCAGTTCTTC
CDR3 protein: CATRTPGLADSYNEQFF

J gene: TRBJ1-2
D gene: .
clone size: many
V gene: TRBV28
CDR3 DNA: TGTGCCAGCAGTTTAGAGGGATTTGGCTACACCTTC
CDR3 protein: CASSLEGFGYTF

J gene: TRBJ2-3
D gene: TRBD2
clone size: many
V gene: TRBV2
CDR3 DNA: TGTGCCAGCAGTGAAGCGCGGCTAGCGGGAGCGACAGATACGCAGTATTTT
CDR3 protein: CASSEARLAGATDTQYF

J gene: TRBJ2-1
D gene: TRBD2
clone size: .
V gene: TRBV9
CDR3 DNA: TGTGCCAGCAGCCCAACCAGCAGCGGGAGCCCCCTCGGGTCCTACAATGAGCAGTTCTTC
CDR3 protein: CASSPTSSGSPLGSYNEQFF

J gene: TRBJ2-7
D gene: .
clone size: .
V gene: TRBV10-3
CDR3 DNA: TGTGCCATCAGTGAGGGTCTTGGGGGGCAAGCCTACGAGCAGTACTTC
CDR3 protein: CAISEGLGGQAYEQYF

J gene: TRBJ2-7
D gene: .
clone size: .
V gene: TRBV2
CDR3 DNA: TGTGCCAGCAGTGAAAGGCTACCACTAGCCTACGAGCAGCCCTTC
CDR3 protein: CASSERLPLAYEQPF

J gene: TRBJ1-6
D gene: .
clone size: few
V gene: TRBV28
CDR3 DNA: TGTGCCAGCAGGCCCCTGGATTCACCCCTCCACTTT
CDR3 protein: CASRPLDSPLHF

J gene: TRBJ2-7
D gene: TRBD2
clone size: many
V gene: TRBV28
CDR3 DNA: TGTGCCAGCAGTTTATCAGGACTAGCGTTCGAGCAGTACTTC
CDR3 protein: CASSLSGLAFEQYF

J gene: TRBJ2-3
D gene: TRBD2
clone size: .
V gene: TRBV11-2
CDR3 DNA: TGTGCCAGCAGCCTCCTCTCGACTAGCGGCCCCGCGTCGCAGTATTTT
CDR3 protein: CASSLLSTSGPASQYF

J gene: TRBJ2-1
D gene: TRBD2
clone size: many
V gene: TRBV5-1
CDR3 DNA: TGCGCCAGCAGCCCCGATATTGGACTAGCCTTCTCCTACAATGAGCAGTTCTTC
CDR3 protein: CASSPDIGLAFSYNEQFF

J gene: TRBJ1-1
D gene: .
clone size: .
V gene: TRBV5-1
CDR3 DNA: TGCGCCAGCAGCTTGGTAGTTGGCCAGGGGACTGAAGCTTTCTTT
CDR3 protein: CASSLVVGQGTEAFF

J gene: TRBJ2-3
D gene: TRBD2
clone size: few
V gene: TRBV25-1
CDR3 DNA: TGTGCCAGCAGTAAGATAGCGGGAGACCGGACAGATACGCAGTATTTT
CDR3 protein: CASSKIAGDRTDTQYF

J gene: TRBJ2-5
D gene: TRBD1
clone size: many
V gene: TRBV28
CDR3 DNA: TGTGCCAGTGTGACAGGGGGCGGCGAGACCCAGTACTTC
CDR3 protein: CASVTGGGETQYF

J gene: TRBJ2-4
D gene: .
clone size: .
V gene: TRBV6-2/TRBV6-3
CDR3 DNA: TGTGCCAGCAATTTGTCAGGCTCCAAAAACATTCAGTACTTC
CDR3 protein: CASNLSGSKNIQYF

J gene: TRBJ1-4
D gene: TRBD1
clone size: many
V gene: TRBV7-2
CDR3 DNA: TGTGCCAGCAGGAGACAGGGAGGGGATGAAAAACTGTTTTTT
CDR3 protein: CASRRQGGDEKLFF

J gene: TRBJ1-1
D gene: TRBD1
clone size: few
V gene: TRBV18
CDR3 DNA: TGTGCCAGCTCACGAAAGGAGACAGGGGCGGACACTGAAGCTTTCTTT
CDR3 protein: CASSRKETGADTEAFF

J gene: TRBJ1-4
D gene: .
clone size: .
V gene: TRBV19
CDR3 DNA: TGTGCCAGTAGTTGGACAGCTACCTCAACTAATGAAAAACTGTTTTTT
CDR3 protein: CASSWTATSTNEKLFF

J gene: TRBJ1-5
D gene: TRBD1
clone size: many
V gene: TRBV12-3/TRBV12-4
CDR3 DNA: TGTGCCAGCAGTGATGGACAGGTAGATCAGCCCCAGCATTTT
CDR3 protein: CASSDGQVDQPQHF

J gene: TRBJ2-1
D gene: .
clone size: few
V gene: TRBV4-1
CDR3 DNA: TGCGCCAGCAGCCAAGAGTGGGCAAGACCCAGTGGGGAGCAGTTCTTC
CDR3 protein: CASSQEWARPSGEQFF

J gene: TRBJ1-5
D gene: .
clone size: few
V gene: TRBV7-2
CDR3 DNA: TGTGCCAGCAGCTTAGGTCCAGTCTTAAATCAGCCCCAGCATTTT
CDR3 protein: CASSLGPVLNQPQHF